The 27 T cell receptor beta chains listed next were all sequenced from one sample in a study of blood T cells in healthy people across ages. Using a J-beta primer mix together with a sample-barcoded 5' primer, a second PCR was run for 7 to 11 cycles. TCRdb called the 5' RACE reads again in MiXCR, with one record for every CDR3 protein. This table holds fewer than 1 million distinct CDR3 sequences, under 45% found once. The sequenced material came from blood. These receptors originate from a man between 60 and 70 years old in good health.

This chain connects TRBV6-2 or TRBV6-3 to TRBJ1-2; unclear D gene. Germline V CDR1 and CDR2: MNHEY, SVGEGT. This CDR3 region has 15 residues. V gave up 8 bases and J gave up 4 bases, with 20 bases separating them. The CDR3 loop is CASAKLSTSIYGYTF. As DNA, the CDR3 is TGTGCCAGCGCTAAACTATCGACTTCGATCTATGGCTACACCTTC.

CDR3 protein: CASSLGPRQYF. Written as DNA, the CDR3 is TGTGCCAGCAGCTTGGGACCCCGGCAGTACTTC. V gene TRBV11-2 combines with J gene TRBJ2-5; perhaps D is TRBD1 or TRBD2 (5 bases each). Germline V gene lookup returns CDR1 SGHAT and CDR2 FQNNGV. This CDR3 is built from 11 residues. The V and J ends lost 3 bases and 11 bases respectively, with 10 bases between them.

This sequence joins TRBV5-1 and TRBJ2-5, with D possibly being TRBD1 (6 bases). The CDR3 has 15 residues. Germline CDR1 SGHRS, CDR2 YFSETQ. The ends were cut back, 4 bases at V and 5 bases at J, with 18 bases in the middle. The CDR3 nucleotides read TGCGCCAGCAGCCTCTACTCGACAGGTCCGGAGACCCAGTACTTC. Amino acids: CASSLYSTGPETQYF.

V is TRBV5-1 and J is TRBJ2-3; 9 nucleotides match TRBD1. The germline V gene encodes CDR1 SGHRS and CDR2 YFSETQ. The CDR3 spans 16 residues. With 3 bases clipped from V and 2 bases from J, the junction kept 7 bases outside the gene matches. The CDR3 here is CASSSAGQGYTDTQYF. The CDR3 DNA sequence: TGCGCCAGCAGCTCCGCGGGACAGGGTTACACAGATACGCAGTATTTT. Variable domain in full (rest from reference TRBV5-1 and TRBJ2-3): KAGVTQTPRYLIKTRGQQVTLSCSPISGHRSVSWYQQTPGQGLQFLFEYFSETQRNKGNFPGRFSGRQFSNSRSEMNVSTLELGDSALYLCASSSAGQGYTDTQYFGPGTRLTVL.

The gene calls are TRBV20-1 and TRBJ1-4; D gene unclear. The germline V gene has CDR1 DFQATT and CDR2 SNEGSKA (reference sequence). The CDR3 contains 12 residues. Trimming pared 4 bases from V and 6 bases from J, leaving 9 bases between. The DNA for the CDR3 is TGCAGTGCTACTCTTTCAGATGAAAAACTGTTTTTT. It encodes CSATLSDEKLFF.

Here the CDR3 reads CASSPRTGNSNEQFF. As DNA, the CDR3 is TGTGCCAGCAGCCCAAGGACGGGGAACTCAAATGAGCAGTTCTTC. The genes are TRBV11-1 and TRBJ2-1; D perhaps matches TRBD2 (5 bases). The CDR3 has 15 amino acids. The ends were cut back, 5 bases at V and 7 bases at J, with 18 bases in the middle. Germline-derived CDR1 and CDR2 are SGHAT and FQDESV (reference sequence).

The chain couples TRBV7-2 to TRBJ2-3; 9 nucleotides agree with TRBD2. Germline trimming cut 6 bases from V and 7 bases from J; bases unmatched to any gene: 11. There are 15 residues in the CDR3. The germline V gene has CDR1 SGHTA and CDR2 FQGNSA. In DNA, the CDR3 is TGTGCCAGCAGTCCCGGAGGACTAGCGAGTAATACGCAGTATTTT. Translating gives CASSPGGLASNTQYF.

This clonotype was detected a few times. The chain recombines TRBV9 with TRBJ2-7; a possible D gene is TRBD2 (6 bases). The CDR3 consists of 15 residues. In germline, CDR1 is SGDLS, CDR2 YYNGEE. V was pared by 3 bases and J by 5 bases, with 18 bases between. The CDR3 is CASSAGDSSFDEQYF. The CDR3 region has the DNA TGTGCCAGCAGCGCCGGGGACTCTTCCTTCGACGAGCAGTACTTC. Combining the CDR3 with reference TRBV9 and TRBJ2-7 gives the whole variable domain DSGVTQTPKHLITATGQRVTLRCSPRSGDLSVYWYQQSLDQGLQFLIQYYNGEERAKGNILERFSAQQFPDLHSELNLSSLELGDSALYFCASSAGDSSFDEQYFGPGTRLTVT.

V gene TRBV15 combines with J gene TRBJ2-1; 7 nucleotides line up with TRBD1. In germline, CDR1 is LNHNV, CDR2 YYDKDF (reference sequence). This CDR3 spans 15 amino acids. Germline trimming cut 4 bases from V and 1 base from J; bases unmatched to any gene: 4. The CDR3 sequence: CATSKRQGSYNEQFF. The CDR3, as DNA: TGTGCCACCAGCAAAAGACAGGGTTCCTACAATGAGCAGTTCTTC.

A few counts support this clonotype. The genes are TRBV20-1 and TRBJ1-4, with D hard to call. The CDR3 has 12 amino acids. V gave up 8 bases and J gave up 7 bases, with 14 bases separating them. From germline, CDR1 is DFQATT and CDR2 SNEGSKA (reference sequence). The CDR3 bases are TGCAGTACCGGCTCCCTGGGTGAAAAACTGTTTTTT. It specifies CSTGSLGEKLFF.

Worth noting for this clonotype: This may stem from a read error, because a much larger clone lies one nucleotide away. V is TRBV4-1 and J is TRBJ2-7, with a tentative D call TRBD2 (5 bases). V shed 7 bases and J shed 0 bases, with 13 bases lying between them. Germline V CDR1 and CDR2: MGHRA, YSYEKL. The CDR3 runs 14 residues. This CDR3 reads CASNRPGSSYEQYF. Written as DNA, the CDR3 is TGCGCCAGCAACCGACCGGGAAGCTCCTACGAGCAGTACTTC.

This clonotype was counted between two and nine times. V usage is TRBV5-1 and J usage is TRBJ2-3; 12 bases match TRBD2. V shed 1 base and J 5 bases; nucleotides not matched to a gene: 5. The CDR3 contains 16 residues. Germline V gene lookup returns CDR1 SGHRS and CDR2 YFSETQ. The chain's CDR3 is CASSLPSGGAGDTQYF. In nucleotides, the CDR3 is TGCGCCAGCAGCTTGCCTAGCGGGGGGGCCGGAGATACGCAGTATTTT.

This clonotype turned up a few times. The chain combines TRBV7-9 with TRBJ1-5; D possibly corresponds to TRBD1 (5 bases). V was trimmed by 0 bases and J by 8 bases, leaving 8 bases between them. Germline CDR1 is SEHNR and CDR2 is FQNEAQ (reference sequence). This CDR3 has 13 amino acids. CDR3 loop: CASSLAGQKPQHF. The DNA of the CDR3 is TGTGCCAGCAGCTTAGCGGGGCAGAAGCCCCAGCATTTT.

The J gene is TRBJ2-7, the V gene TRBV6-1; TRBD1 aligns across 8 bases. With V trimmed by 1 base and J by 6 bases, 8 bases remained unmatched. This CDR3 contains 15 residues. Germline CDR1 is MNHNS and CDR2 is SASEGT. CDR3 in amino acids: CASSEVSGQGTEQYF. The CDR3 bases are TGTGCCAGCAGTGAAGTTTCAGGACAGGGTACCGAGCAGTACTTC.

As regards this clonotype: Germline is not matched at one junction end, which may reflect a read error. The chain carries TRBV6-5 and TRBJ2-4; D unresolved. The DNA end lines up better with TRBJ2-5; the J call may be wrong. This CDR3 comprises 14 residues. CDR1 MNHEY and CDR2 SVGAGI come from the germline V gene. The CDR3 spells CANSYSDGLETQYF. As DNA, the CDR3 is TGTGCCAACAGTTACTCGGACGGGTTAGAGACCCAGTACTTC.

The V and J genes are TRBV5-1 and TRBJ2-1; no reliable D call. Looked up from germline, CDR1 is SGHRS and CDR2 is YFSETQ. This CDR3 region has 13 residues. Deletions cut 6 bases from V and 5 bases from J, with 12 bases between. The CDR3 DNA reads TGCGCCAGCACGACGAGTGGGGACAATGAGCAGTTCTTC. Residues: CASTTSGDNEQFF.

A remark on this clonotype: At one boundary the junction diverges from the germline segment, which might be a read error. The chain combines TRBV11-2 with TRBJ2-1, with no clear D. The germline CDR1 and CDR2 sequences are SGHAT and FQNNGV. This CDR3 is 10 amino acids long. The CDR3 sequence: CTSSINEQFF. CDR3 DNA: TGTACCAGCAGCATCAATGAGCAGTTCTTC.

In regard to this clonotype: This clone may be a read error of a much larger clone one base away. The CDR3 region is CASSRGAGIDEQYF. CDR3 sequence (DNA): TGTGCCAGCAGTCGTGGGGCAGGGATCGACGAGCAGTACTTC. The chain has TRBV27 and TRBJ2-7; D may be TRBD1 (5 bases). Germline V gene sequence: CDR1 MNHEY, CDR2 SMNVEV (reference sequence). Trimming cost V 5 bases and J 5 bases, with 16 bases left between them. CDR3 length equals 14 residues.

The rearrangement uses TRBV6-1 and TRBJ2-5; D remains ambiguous. CDR1 and CDR2 (germline): MNHNS, SASEGT. The V gene lost 0 bases and the J gene lost 11 bases, with 13 bases spanning the gap. The length of the CDR3 is 13 residues. The CDR3 sequence: CASSEAIHGEQYF. The CDR3 DNA reads TGTGCCAGCAGTGAAGCGATTCATGGAGAGCAGTACTTC.

The CDR3 DNA sequence: TGTGCCAGCAGCGTAGTTCCGGGTCCGGGGGGCGAGCAGTACTTC. It translates to CASSVVPGPGGEQYF. The V call is TRBV9, the J call TRBJ2-4; TRBD2 matches 7 bases. With the DNA end fitting TRBJ2-7 better, the J assignment may be wrong. Germline CDR1 reads SGDLS; CDR2 reads YYNGEE. This CDR3 is 15 amino acids long.

This clonotype has just a few counts. This sequence joins TRBV27 and TRBJ1-2; D perhaps matches TRBD1 (5 bases). Trimming cost V 6 bases and J 8 bases, with 19 bases left between them. The CDR3 is made up of 14 amino acids. Germline values: CDR1 MNHEY, CDR2 SMNVEV (reference sequence). CDR3 sequence reads: CASRPEGRVNGYTF. The CDR3 DNA reads TGTGCCAGCAGGCCCGAGGGCAGGGTAAACGGCTACACCTTC.

V usage is TRBV4-3 and J usage is TRBJ2-7, with D perhaps matching TRBD2 (7 bases). Germline lookup yields CDR1 LGHNA and CDR2 YSLEER. CDR3 length: 16 amino acids. V lost 0 bases and J 3 bases, leaving 15 bases between the germline ends. In nucleotides, the CDR3 is TGCGCCAGCAGCCAAGATGCGGGGGCTAGCGGCTACGAGCAGTACTTC. It is translated as CASSQDAGASGYEQYF.

This rearrangement joins TRBV11-2 to TRBJ2-7; D tentatively fits TRBD1 or TRBD2 (5 bases each). Deletions cut 4 bases from V and 2 bases from J, with 15 bases between. Germline-derived CDR1 and CDR2 are SGHAT and FQNNGV. The CDR3 sequence is 15 residues long. The CDR3 DNA sequence: TGTGCCAGCAGCTCTTGGGGGACGGCGGCCTACGAGCAGTACTTC. This codes for CASSSWGTAAYEQYF. The full variable domain, its missing parts supplied by reference TRBV11-2 and TRBJ2-7, is EAGVAQSPRYKIIEKRQSVAFWCNPISGHATLYWYQQILGQGPKLLIQFQNNGVVDDSQLPKDRFSAERLKGVDSTLKIQPAKLEDSAVYLCASSSWGTAAYEQYFGPGTRLTVT.

With regard to this clonotype: At one boundary the junction diverges from the germline segment, which might be a read error. J is TRBJ2-3 and V is TRBV10-3; D is perhaps TRBD2 (5 bases). This CDR3 has 14 amino acids. CDR1 ENHRY and CDR2 SYGVKD come from the germline V gene. The CDR3 DNA sequence: TGTGCCATCAGTGAGCCATCTAGCACAGATCCGCAGTATTTT. Its protein is CAISEPSSTDPQYF.

The V gene is TRBV11-1, the J gene TRBJ1-1, with 8 nucleotides matching TRBD1. The germline V gene has CDR1 SGHAT and CDR2 FQDESV (reference sequence). The CDR3 has 12 residues. With 5 bases clipped from V and 6 bases from J, the junction kept 2 bases outside the gene matches. CDR3 sequence: CASSPTGAEAFF. The CDR3 nucleotides are TGTGCCAGCAGCCCGACAGGGGCTGAAGCTTTCTTT. The full variable domain, its missing parts supplied by reference TRBV11-1 and TRBJ1-1, is EAEVAQSPRYKITEKSQAVAFWCDPISGHATLYWYRQILGQGPELLVQFQDESVVDDSQLPKDRFSAERLKGVDSTLKIQPAELGDSAMYLCASSPTGAEAFFGQGTRLTVV.

This clonotype was picked up a small number of times. The chain couples TRBV12-3 or TRBV12-4 to TRBJ2-2; weak D call: TRBD2 (6 bases). This CDR3 is built from 15 residues. V lost 6 bases, J lost 7 bases, and 18 bases lay in between. CDR3: CASSLDSTGSGELFF. In DNA, the CDR3 is TGTGCCAGCAGCCTTGACTCAACCGGGAGCGGGGAGCTGTTTTTT.

The chain has TRBV29-1 and TRBJ2-3, with 13 bases matching TRBD2. CDR3 size: 16 residues. CDR1 and CDR2 (germline): SQVTM, ANQGSEA. The V segment lost 5 bases and the J segment 2 bases; nucleotides outside the gene matches: 7. The CDR3 here is CSVRSGLAGSTDTQYF. The CDR3 DNA reads as TGCAGCGTTCGTTCGGGACTAGCGGGATCCACAGATACGCAGTATTTT.